The subject of this entry is one TCR beta chain. The data belong to a study of cytomegalovirus exposure and HLA in healthy donors. At the level of the study: The 550 to 800 first-cohort repertoires and the 95 to 150 validation repertoires shared the same platform, a later analysis reported.

Libraries were prepared by immunoSEQ multiplex PCR; TCRdb keeps only in-frame clonotypes and omits some of them. The sample holds around 140,000 clones, 89% seen once. Unmatched junction bases numbered 17, after V lost 6 bases and J lost 11 bases. Per the germline V gene, CDR1 is MNHNS and CDR2 is SASEGT. The CDR3 runs 15 residues. The source material was PBMCs. The TCR originated in a woman aged 18-30 years in good health and CMV-seronegative. J is TRBJ1-1 and V is TRBV6-1, with TRBD1 matching over 8 bases. CDR3 residues: CASSATGTGRQRAFF. DNA of the CDR3: TGTGCCAGCAGCGCTACTGGGACAGGCCGCCAACGGGCTTTCTTT.